This TCR beta chain is drawn from a study of CD8+ T cells in alopecia areata. Turning to the study itself: Among treated patients, oral tofacitinib was administered at 5 to 10 mg twice daily. The authors scored treated patients' severity by affected scalp percentage.

General study results and limits: Many of the expanded lesional clones endured in scalp and blood while on tofacitinib. Tofacitinib produced a significant decrease in scalp clonality and in expanded CD8+ clones among the top 100.

Treatment of the sample: oral pan-JAK inhibitor, 5-10 mg twice daily. cDNA reverse transcribed from extracted RNA served as the sequencing template. The repertoire was sequenced with immunoSEQ multiplex PCR; TCRdb's copy has only in-frame clones and lacks some. In the table there are some 200,000 clones, about 62% of which are singletons. In the case of this clone: Its antigen is undetermined.

Germline values: CDR1 SGHRS, CDR2 YFSETQ. J was trimmed by 1 base and V by 0 bases; bases with no gene match: 4. There are 15 residues in the CDR3. V and J are TRBV5-1 and TRBJ2-7; 7 bases map to TRBD1. The clonotype was recovered from a human donor with alopecia areata. The sequencing here drew on CD4+ T cells sorted from blood, taken at week 24, from a patient treated with tofacitinib. The CDR3 protein is CASSLVGTASYEQYF. DNA for the CDR3: TGCGCCAGCAGCTTGGTAGGGACAGCATCCTACGAGCAGTACTTC. The variable domain in full, with the rest retrieved from reference TRBV5-1 and TRBJ2-7, is KAGVTQTPRYLIKTRGQQVTLSCSPISGHRSVSWYQQTPGQGLQFLFEYFSETQRNKGNFPGRFSGRQFSNSRSEMNVSTLELGDSALYLCASSLVGTASYEQYFGPGTRLTVT.